These 30 T cell receptor beta chains came from one sample sequenced in a study of T cells in localized non-small cell lung cancer (TCRdb year 2020). The library was made by the immunoSEQ multiplex PCR assay. TCRdb stores this immuneACCESS table with in-frame sequences only. Part of the clones is absent; in the studies checked, under half of the shortfall reflects unresolved V genes, and no reason is known for the rest. The sample has 55,000 to 75,000 clones on record, approximately 89% of them singletons. Less than 20% of the sample belongs to the ten largest clones. The sample was peripheral blood, taken before any cancer treatment. The receptors stem from a man between 35 and 75 years old with stage I lung adenocarcinoma.

The V and J genes are TRBV6-6 and TRBJ1-2, with TRBD1 identical over 8 bases. The V gene end was trimmed by 7 bases and the J gene end by 6 bases; junction bases not matched to a gene: 7. The CDR3 contains 13 residues. Germline values: CDR1 MNHNY, CDR2 SVGAGI (reference sequence). CDR3: CASNSQGDDGYTF. The DNA for the CDR3 is TGTGCCAGCAATTCACAGGGGGATGATGGCTACACCTTC.

CDR3 bases: TGTGCCAGCAGCTTTACTAGCGGGATGAGGGATACGCAGTATTTT. Amino acids: CASSFTSGMRDTQYF. The gene calls are TRBV7-2 and TRBJ2-3; 10 nucleotides align to TRBD2. CDR1 and CDR2 from the germline V gene are SGHTA and FQGNSA. The CDR3 covers 15 residues. The V gene end was trimmed by 3 bases and the J gene end by 6 bases; junction bases not matched to a gene: 6.

The chain joins TRBV27 to TRBJ2-7; 7 bases are a match to TRBD2. CDR1 MNHEY and CDR2 SMNVEV come from the germline V gene (reference sequence). The CDR3 contains 15 residues. V shed 3 bases, J shed 3 bases, and the junction held 8 bases outside the gene matches. For the CDR3, the DNA is TGTGCCAGCAGTTTCGGACTAGGTCCCCTCTACGAGCAGTACTTC. It is translated as CASSFGLGPLYEQYF.

This rearrangement joins TRBV11-2 to TRBJ2-5; D unresolved. The CDR3 spans 13 residues. V was cut by 0 bases and J by 3 bases, with 5 bases left in between. Germline lookup yields CDR1 SGHAT and CDR2 FQNNGV. The CDR3 here is CASSLELEETQYF. The CDR3, as DNA: TGTGCCAGCAGCTTAGAATTGGAAGAGACCCAGTACTTC.

The chain uses TRBV11-2 and TRBJ2-1; TRBD2 matches at 8 bases. Germline V gene lookup returns CDR1 SGHAT and CDR2 FQNNGV. V dropped 3 bases and J dropped 5; count of bases not matched to a gene: 3. CDR3 length: 14 amino acids. CDR3 bases: TGTGCCAGCAGCTTTTTCGGGGGGGACAATGAGCAGTTCTTC. Translation gives CASSFFGGDNEQFF.

This chain links TRBV19 with TRBJ2-1; 8 nucleotides agree with TRBD2. The CDR3 loop spans 16 amino acids. CDR1 is LNHDA and CDR2 is SQIVND in the germline V gene (reference sequence). Trimming took 0 bases from V and 12 from J; bases not matched to a gene: 13. CDR3 bases: TGTGCCAGTAGTATAGATCTGACGGGGGGGCCCTCCGGGCAGTTCTTC. Its protein is CASSIDLTGGPSGQFF.

The genes are TRBV2 and TRBJ2-5, with TRBD1 identical over 8 bases. J lost 5 bases, V lost 7 bases, and 15 bases had no gene match. In germline, CDR1 is SNHLY, CDR2 FYNNEI. CDR3 size: 16 residues. In DNA form, the CDR3 reads TGTGCCAGCACAGGGGGCGTTGTCGAGGGGACTGAGACCCAGTACTTC. Translating gives CASTGGVVEGTETQYF.

The chain recombines TRBV5-8 with TRBJ2-5; D unresolved. This CDR3 spans 15 amino acids. V lost 0 bases and J 1 base, leaving 10 bases between the germline ends. Germline lookup yields CDR1 SGHTS and CDR2 YDEGEE. The CDR3 sequence: CASSLGRTSQETQYF. The CDR3 nucleotides read TGTGCCAGCAGCTTGGGCAGAACCTCCCAAGAGACCCAGTACTTC.

The rearrangement uses TRBV12-5 and TRBJ2-5, with D uncertain. This CDR3 is built from 13 residues. The V and J ends lost 5 bases and 5 bases respectively, with 12 bases between them. Germline CDR1 is LGHNT and CDR2 is FRNRAP. The CDR3 is CASGVGIRETQYF. The CDR3, as DNA: TGTGCTAGTGGTGTGGGGATACGCGAGACCCAGTACTTC.

The V call is TRBV29-1, the J call TRBJ1-3; no reliable D call. The CDR3 is made up of 14 amino acids. With 5 bases removed from V and 0 bases from J, the gap between germline ends came to 11 bases. The germline V gene encodes CDR1 SQVTM and CDR2 ANQGSEA. This CDR3 is CSVRGSSSGNTIYF. The CDR3 DNA reads as TGCAGCGTTCGGGGAAGCAGCTCTGGAAACACCATATATTTT.

The rearrangement uses TRBV10-3 and TRBJ2-5, with D possibly being TRBD1 (6 bases). The closer fit of TRBJ2-7 to the DNA end suggests the J call may be wrong. The CDR3 covers 12 residues. Germline assignment: CDR1 ENHRY and CDR2 SYGVKD. CDR3 loop: CATRDIIYEQYF. CDR3 bases: TGTGCCACCAGGGACATCATCTACGAGCAGTACTTC.

The chain has TRBV2 and TRBJ2-7, with TRBD2 identical over 7 bases. CDR3 length: 14 residues. The V gene end was trimmed by 7 bases and the J gene end by 4 bases; junction bases not matched to a gene: 10. Germline CDR1 is SNHLY and CDR2 is FYNNEI. The CDR3 coding sequence is TGTGCCAGCAACGGAAGGGGAGGGCCATACGAGCAGTACTTC. Translating it yields CASNGRGGPYEQYF.

The chain has TRBV5-1 and TRBJ2-1; possibly TRBD2 for D (6 bases). The CDR3 is 15 residues long. Trimming took off 0 bases at V and 4 bases at J, with 11 bases between the two ends. The germline V gene has CDR1 SGHRS and CDR2 YFSETQ. CDR3 coding DNA: TGCGCCAGCAGCTTGGAACTAGCTGGATACAATGAGCAGTTCTTC. It codes for CASSLELAGYNEQFF.

The rearrangement links TRBV27 to TRBJ2-7; 9 bases are a match to TRBD1. CDR1 is MNHEY and CDR2 is SMNVEV in the germline V gene (reference sequence). This CDR3 has 15 amino acids. V was pared by 6 bases and J by 6 bases, with 12 bases of the junction left unmatched. For the CDR3, the DNA is TGTGCCAGCAGCTCAACCGGGACAGGGCTTACCGAGCAGTACTTC. This sequence encodes CASSSTGTGLTEQYF.

The chain uses TRBV19 and TRBJ2-7, with D hard to call. This CDR3 region has 13 residues. Germline V gene data show CDR1 as LNHDA and CDR2 as SQIVND (reference sequence). V was trimmed by 4 bases and J by 2 bases, leaving 9 bases between them. CDR3 sequence (DNA): TGTGCCAGTAGTAGTGGGGTCGCCTACGAGCAGTACTTC. Amino acid sequence: CASSSGVAYEQYF.

The chain combines TRBV4-1 with TRBJ1-4; D perhaps matches TRBD1 (5 bases). CDR3 length: 14 amino acids. CDR1 and CDR2 (germline): MGHRA, YSYEKL. Trimming pared 1 base from V and 5 bases from J, leaving 8 bases between. CDR3 region: CASSQGGVNEKLFF. The CDR3 nucleotides read TGCGCCAGCAGCCAAGGGGGGGTGAATGAAAAACTGTTTTTT.

This clone occurred once. The DNA of the CDR3 is TGTGCCAGCAGTCCTCCGACAGGGTCTAACGAGCAGTACTTC. This codes for CASSPPTGSNEQYF. The rearrangement joins TRBV28 to TRBJ2-5; 7 positions match TRBD1. The J call is in doubt because the DNA end fits TRBJ2-7 better. The CDR3 is 14 amino acids. Per germline, CDR1 MDHEN and CDR2 SYDVKM.

The V and J genes are TRBV19 and TRBJ1-5; D may be TRBD1 (5 bases). V was pared by 2 bases and J by 2 bases, with 16 bases between. This CDR3 spans 17 amino acids. Germline lookup yields CDR1 LNHDA and CDR2 SQIVND (reference sequence). The CDR3 region is CASSIQRGLGGNQPQHF. The CDR3 nucleotides are TGTGCCAGTAGTATACAGCGGGGGTTAGGGGGCAATCAGCCCCAGCATTTT.

This chain joins TRBV30 and TRBJ1-4; possible D gene TRBD1, 5 bases. This CDR3 region has 14 residues. Germline CDR1 reads GTSNPN; CDR2 reads SVGIG (reference sequence). V was cut by 0 bases and J by 10 bases, with 15 bases left in between. CDR3 coding DNA: TGTGCCTGGAGTGTTTACCGGGGGGGTGGAAAACTGTTTTTT. It specifies CAWSVYRGGGKLFF. Full variable domain (missing parts from reference TRBV30 and TRBJ1-4): SQTIHQWPATLVQPVGSPLSLECTVEGTSNPNLYWYRQAAGRGLQLLFYSVGIGQISSEVPQNLSASRPQDRQFILSSKKLLLSDSGFYLCAWSVYRGGGKLFFGSGTQLSVL.

CDR3 in amino acids: CASSQREGWNMDTQYF. Written as DNA, the CDR3 is TGCGCCAGCAGCCAGCGGGAGGGTTGGAATATGGATACGCAGTATTTT. The chain recombines TRBV4-1 with TRBJ2-3; 9 nucleotides agree with TRBD2. V was pared by 3 bases and J by 6 bases, with 10 bases of the junction left unmatched. CDR3 length equals 16 residues. Germline lookup yields CDR1 MGHRA and CDR2 YSYEKL.

This clone was seen just once. This chain connects TRBV5-1 to TRBJ2-5; 10 positions match TRBD2. CDR3 size: 16 residues. Germline loops: CDR1 SGHRS, CDR2 YFSETQ. V shed 0 bases, J shed 2 bases, and the junction held 4 bases outside the gene matches. CDR3 sequence: CASSLELAGPQETQYF. CDR3 bases: TGCGCCAGCAGCTTGGAACTAGCGGGACCACAAGAGACCCAGTACTTC.

This sequence joins TRBV14 and TRBJ2-5, with D perhaps TRBD1 (6 bases). Germline CDR1 reads SGHDN; CDR2 reads FVKESK. The CDR3 has 15 amino acids. The V and J ends lost 1 base and 5 bases respectively, with 14 bases between them. The CDR3 region has the DNA TGTGCCAGCAGCCAAGTCCAGGGGCGCAGGGAGACCCAGTACTTC. It translates to CASSQVQGRRETQYF.

This chain connects TRBV2 to TRBJ1-2, with 10 bases identical to TRBD1. The ends lost 7 bases at V and 4 bases at J; junction bases unmatched: 3. Germline-derived CDR1 and CDR2 are SNHLY and FYNNEI. The length of the CDR3 is 13 residues. Here the CDR3 reads CASTTGGIYGYTF. As DNA, the CDR3 is TGTGCCAGCACGACAGGGGGCATCTATGGCTACACCTTC. Looking up the rest from reference TRBV2 and TRBJ1-2 gives the full variable domain: EPEVTQTPSHQVTQMGQEVILRCVPISNHLYFYWYRQILGQKVEFLVSFYNNEISEKSEIFDDQFSVERPDGSNFTLKIRSTKLEDSAMYFCASTTGGIYGYTFGSGTRLTVV.

The chain is built from TRBV15 and TRBJ2-7, with unresolved D. There are 13 residues in the CDR3. The germline CDR1 and CDR2 sequences are LNHNV and YYDKDF (reference sequence). V was cut by 3 bases and J by 3 bases, with 9 bases left in between. This chain's CDR3 is CATSSRGGYEQYF. The CDR3 DNA reads as TGTGCCACCAGCAGCCGAGGCGGCTACGAGCAGTACTTC.

There are a few counts of this clone. The chain employs TRBV5-8 and TRBJ2-7, with TRBD2 identical over 13 bases. Germline V lookup: CDR1 SGHTS, CDR2 YDEGEE. This CDR3 has 15 amino acids. The trim removed 4 bases at V and 2 bases at J, leaving 3 bases unmatched. CDR3: CASSPGLAGAYEQYF. CDR3 DNA: TGTGCCAGCAGCCCAGGACTAGCGGGGGCCTACGAGCAGTACTTC. Variable domain in full (rest from reference TRBV5-8 and TRBJ2-7): EAGVTQSPTHLIKTRGQQATLRCSPISGHTSVYWYQQALGLGLQFLLWYDEGEERNRGNFPPRFSGRQFPNYSSELNVNALELEDSALYLCASSPGLAGAYEQYFGPGTRLTVT.

The V call is TRBV5-4, the J call TRBJ1-2; D may be TRBD1 (6 bases). There are 14 residues in the CDR3. V was pared by 0 bases and J by 4 bases, with 10 bases between. The germline V gene has CDR1 SGHNT and CDR2 YYREEE (reference sequence). The CDR3: CASSLAGVGYGYTF. DNA for the CDR3: TGTGCCAGCAGCTTGGCAGGGGTTGGCTATGGCTACACCTTC.

This chain uses TRBV18 with TRBJ1-1, with D uncertain. V was cut by 1 base and J by 8 bases, with 11 bases left in between. The CDR3 runs to 13 residues. Germline CDR1 KGHSH, CDR2 LQKENI. CDR3 nucleotides: TGTGCCAGCTCACCACGCTCGACGGAAGAAGCTTTCTTT. Translated: CASSPRSTEEAFF.

The chain couples TRBV19 to TRBJ2-7; 11 bases agree with TRBD1. This CDR3 region has 18 residues. The J segment lost 4 bases and the V segment lost 1 base, leaving 12 bases of the junction unmatched. In germline, CDR1 is LNHDA, CDR2 SQIVND (reference sequence). For the CDR3, the DNA is TGTGCCAGTAGTATAGCGTCGACCGGGACAGGGGGAAGGTACGAGCAGTACTTC. Its protein product is CASSIASTGTGGRYEQYF.

The V and J genes are TRBV7-9 and TRBJ1-2, with D hard to call. V dropped 1 base and J dropped 4 bases, with 13 bases sitting between them. The germline V gene has CDR1 SEHNR and CDR2 FQNEAQ (reference sequence). The CDR3 spans 15 residues. The CDR3 DNA reads TGTGCCAGCAGCTTAGAGACATTTGGTGCCTATGGCTACACCTTC. This encodes CASSLETFGAYGYTF.

This rearrangement joins TRBV7-8 to TRBJ2-5; 13 bases agree with TRBD2. Per the germline V gene, CDR1 is SGHVS and CDR2 is FQNEAQ. The junction had 6 bases not matched to a gene; V was cut back by 3 bases and J by 5 bases. The CDR3 sequence is 16 residues long. The CDR3 loop reads CASSLGLAGYLETQYF. As DNA, the CDR3 is TGTGCCAGCAGCTTGGGACTAGCGGGATATCTGGAGACCCAGTACTTC. The whole variable domain, filled in from reference TRBV7-8 and TRBJ2-5, reads GAGVSQSPRYKVAKRGQDVALRCDPISGHVSLFWYQQALGQGPEFLTYFQNEAQLDKSGLPSDRFFAERPEGSVSTLKIQRTQQEDSAVYLCASSLGLAGYLETQYFGPGTRLLVL.